The 27 T cell receptor beta chains reported below all come from one sample, sequenced in a study of Ad26.COV2.S vaccination and SARS-CoV-2 variants. Using immunoSEQ multiplex PCR, the repertoire was profiled, and TCRdb retains in-frame clones only, with some absent. This sample has about 370,000 clones, with around nine tenths found just once. As for treatment: approximately 18 received Ad26.COV2.S at low or high dose, single or two shots; roughly five received placebo; per-sample allocation not given. Day 63 after the first vaccine or placebo injection was the time point for sampling. The sample in question was peripheral blood, obtained in a trial of Ad26.COV2.S vaccine versus placebo. The receptors derive from a person between 18 and 59 years old who received the Ad26.COV2.S COVID-19 vaccine or a placebo.

The chain links TRBV7-3 to TRBJ1-1; D is undetermined. From germline, CDR1 is SGHTA and CDR2 FQGTGA. Trimming shortened V by 2 bases and J by 0 bases, and 10 bases separated the two germline ends. This CDR3 comprises 15 residues. CDR3 region: CASSLVGGVNTEAFF. The CDR3 region has the DNA TGTGCCAGCAGCTTAGTCGGCGGGGTGAACACTGAAGCTTTCTTT.

The chain combines TRBV6-2 or TRBV6-3 with TRBJ1-1, with D possibly being TRBD1 (5 bases). CDR3 length: 13 residues. Germline V gives CDR1 MNHEY, CDR2 SVGEGT. The V and J ends lost 0 bases and 6 bases respectively, with 8 bases between them. The CDR3 spells CASSYSRGAEAFF. CDR3 in DNA: TGTGCCAGCAGTTACTCACGGGGGGCTGAAGCTTTCTTT.

This clone was recorded only once. V usage is TRBV7-3 and J usage is TRBJ2-2; D is possibly TRBD1 (6 bases). From germline, CDR1 is SGHTA and CDR2 FQGTGA. Trimming shortened V by 5 bases and J by 9 bases, and 22 bases separated the two germline ends. This CDR3 is built from 16 residues. In nucleotides, the CDR3 is TGTGCCAGCAGCCGCATCGGGCAGGGGATTGGTCGGGAGCTGTTTTTT. Translated, it gives CASSRIGQGIGRELFF.

The chain carries TRBV5-1 and TRBJ1-1; D unresolved. Germline assignment: CDR1 SGHRS and CDR2 YFSETQ. CDR3 length: 16 amino acids. The V gene lost 4 bases and the J gene lost 0 bases, with 16 bases spanning the gap. CDR3 bases: TGCGCCAGCAGCAACAACCGGGATTCCTTGAACACTGAAGCTTTCTTT. Translating it yields CASSNNRDSLNTEAFF.

This clone was recorded a few times. This CDR3 is CASSDYSTGELFF. The CDR3 DNA follows: TGTGCCAGCAGTGACTACAGCACCGGGGAGCTGTTTTTT. The chain carries TRBV6-4 and TRBJ2-2, with D unresolved. This CDR3 comprises 13 residues. Germline V CDR1 and CDR2: MRHNA, SNTAGT. V was cut by 1 base and J by 4 bases, with 4 bases left in between.

V gene TRBV30 combines with J gene TRBJ2-3, with D tentatively TRBD1 or TRBD2 (5 bases each). V lost 0 bases and J 9 bases, leaving 7 bases between the germline ends. From germline, CDR1 is GTSNPN and CDR2 SVGIG (reference sequence). The CDR3 loop spans 11 amino acids. CDR3 bases: TGTGCCTGGAGTGTGGGGGAGACGCAGTATTTT. Encoded protein: CAWSVGETQYF.

Turning to this clone: Other nucleotide sequences in the sample specify the same CDR3. The V gene is TRBV30, the J gene TRBJ2-3; 9 positions agree with TRBD2. Germline V gene lookup returns CDR1 GTSNPN and CDR2 SVGIG (reference sequence). This CDR3 region has 15 residues. V lost 0 bases, J lost 4 bases, and 5 bases stayed unmatched. The CDR3 coding sequence is TGTGCCTGGAGTGTAACTAGCGGGCGAGCAGATACGCAGTATTTT. It translates to CAWSVTSGRADTQYF.

The J gene is TRBJ2-5, the V gene TRBV30; 12 bases map to TRBD2. J was trimmed by 2 bases and V by 3 bases; bases with no gene match: 4. Germline CDR1 is GTSNPN and CDR2 is SVGIG (reference sequence). CDR3 length: 15 amino acids. The CDR3 reads CAWRTSGRQQETQYF. The CDR3 bases are TGTGCCTGGAGGACTAGCGGGAGACAACAAGAGACCCAGTACTTC.

V usage is TRBV5-5 and J usage is TRBJ1-1; D is uncertain. The CDR3 is 13 amino acids. The ends were cut back, 10 bases at V and 0 bases at J, with 13 bases in the middle. Germline values: CDR1 SGHKS, CDR2 YYEKEE (reference sequence). The CDR3 is CASRWSMNTEAFF. CDR3 DNA sequence: TGTGCCTCTCGGTGGAGCATGAACACTGAAGCTTTCTTT.

The rearrangement uses TRBV19 and TRBJ2-3; 9 positions match TRBD2. The germline V gene has CDR1 LNHDA and CDR2 SQIVND (reference sequence). The CDR3 sequence is 14 residues long. V was clipped by 6 bases and J by 3 bases; unmatched bases: 4. The CDR3 bases are TGTGCCAGTAGACTTAGCGGGAGTACAGATACGCAGTATTTT. This codes for CASRLSGSTDTQYF.

The chain employs TRBV5-1 and TRBJ2-1, with 12 bases fitting TRBD2. CDR3 length equals 19 residues. Germline CDR1 and CDR2: SGHRS and YFSETQ. V was clipped by 4 bases and J by 6 bases; unmatched bases: 17. For the CDR3, the DNA is TGCGCCAGCAGCCGGGTGATGGTAGCCCTAGCGGGAGGGGGCAATGAGCAGTTCTTC. Translating it yields CASSRVMVALAGGGNEQFF.

On this clone: A clone one base away is much larger, so this may be a read error. The gene calls are TRBV7-2 and TRBJ2-3; D is unclear. The V end was cut by 5 bases, the J end by 2 bases, with 5 bases between. CDR3 size: 12 residues. Germline V CDR1 and CDR2: SGHTA, FQGNSA. The chain's CDR3 is CASSTFTDTQYF. CDR3 coding DNA: TGTGCCAGCAGCACATTCACAGATACGCAGTATTTT.

This chain uses TRBV4-1 with TRBJ2-7, with D unresolved. CDR3 length: 14 amino acids. CDR1 is MGHRA and CDR2 is YSYEKL in the germline V gene. The V and J ends lost 1 base and 2 bases respectively, with 9 bases between them. CDR3 coding DNA: TGCGCCAGCAGCCAAGCCCTGACCCCCTACGAGCAGTACTTC. This codes for CASSQALTPYEQYF.

DNA of the CDR3: TGTGCCAGCAGCTTACGCAGGGGAAAGAGTTCGCCCCTCCACTTT. It encodes CASSLRRGKSSPLHF. The chain combines TRBV13 with TRBJ1-6; maybe TRBD1 (6 bases). With 2 bases removed from V and 13 bases from J, the gap between germline ends came to 18 bases. The CDR3 loop spans 15 amino acids. The V gene's germline CDR1 is PRHDT and CDR2 FYEKMQ (reference sequence). Drawing the rest from reference TRBV13 and TRBJ1-6, the complete variable domain is AAGVIQSPRHLIKEKRETATLKCYPIPRHDTVYWYQQGPGQDPQFLISFYEKMQSDKGSIPDRFSAQQFSDYHSELNMSSLELGDSALYFCASSLRRGKSSPLHFGNGTRLTVT.

The chain combines TRBV15 with TRBJ2-5, with 11 nucleotides matching TRBD2. The CDR3 runs 14 residues. Trimming removed 6 bases from V and 2 bases from J; junction bases left unmatched: 2. Germline V gene sequence: CDR1 LNHNV, CDR2 YYDKDF (reference sequence). CDR3 in amino acids: CATRGLAVQETQYF. CDR3 coding DNA: TGTGCCACCAGGGGACTAGCGGTTCAAGAGACCCAGTACTTC.

This sequence joins TRBV7-2 and TRBJ2-2, with D possibly being TRBD1 (6 bases). This CDR3 has 16 amino acids. Trimming removed 4 bases at V and 1 base at J, with 13 bases between. Germline values: CDR1 SGHTA, CDR2 FQGNSA. CDR3 nucleotides: TGTGCCAGCAGCTCTTACCTGGACAGGAACACCGGGGAGCTGTTTTTT. Protein sequence: CASSSYLDRNTGELFF.

The J gene is TRBJ2-2, the V gene TRBV15; D unclear. CDR3 length: 13 amino acids. CDR1 and CDR2 (germline): LNHNV, YYDKDF (reference sequence). Trimming pared 0 bases from V and 7 bases from J, leaving 6 bases between. The CDR3 protein is CATSRDRVGELFF. In nucleotides, the CDR3 is TGTGCCACCAGCAGAGATAGGGTCGGGGAGCTGTTTTTT.

The rearrangement joins TRBV9 to TRBJ2-1; a possible D gene is TRBD1 (6 bases). CDR1 is SGDLS and CDR2 is YYNGEE in the germline V gene. The CDR3 loop spans 15 amino acids. Deletions cut 4 bases from V and 4 bases from J, with 15 bases between. CDR3 in amino acids: CASSPKKGTYNEQFF. In DNA, the CDR3 is TGTGCCAGCAGCCCAAAAAAGGGGACATACAATGAGCAGTTCTTC.

This clone came up once. A much larger clone lies a single base off, so this may be a read error. The chain combines TRBV6-6 with TRBJ2-1; the D is unclear. The CDR3 totals 11 residues. The ends were cut back, 6 bases at V and 5 bases at J, with 5 bases in the middle. In germline, CDR1 is MNHNY, CDR2 SVGAGI (reference sequence). The DNA for the CDR3 is TGTGCCAGCAGCTTAAACAATGAGCAGTTCTTC. This codes for CASSLNNEQFF.

V and J are TRBV3-1 (or the pseudogene TRBV3-2) and TRBJ1-3; no clear D. V was cut by 4 bases and J by 0 bases, with 10 bases left in between. CDR1 LGHDT and CDR2 YNNKEL come from the germline V gene (reference sequence). The CDR3 is 15 amino acids. The CDR3 nucleotides read TGTGCCAGCAGCCTCGGCAGCCACTCTGGAAACACCATATATTTT. It yields the protein CASSLGSHSGNTIYF.

This clone came up once. This chain links TRBV30 with TRBJ2-1; D gene ambiguous. Trimming stripped 0 bases from V and 4 bases from J, with 4 bases between. Germline CDR1 is GTSNPN and CDR2 is SVGIG (reference sequence). This CDR3 has 12 amino acids. The CDR3 bases are TGTGCCTGGAGTGTCAATTACAATGAGCAGTTCTTC. This encodes CAWSVNYNEQFF.

The chain carries TRBV5-4 and TRBJ2-4; D is ambiguous. In germline, CDR1 is SGHNT, CDR2 YYREEE (reference sequence). The V end was cut by 0 bases, the J end by 0 bases, with 7 bases between. CDR3 length: 15 residues. CDR3 bases: TGTGCCAGCAGCTTGGAGGGTGTAGCCAAAAACATTCAGTACTTC. As protein: CASSLEGVAKNIQYF.

CDR3 sequence: CASSIEGVRAPLHF. CDR3 coding DNA: TGTGCCAGTAGTATAGAAGGGGTTCGGGCACCCCTCCACTTT. This chain links TRBV19 with TRBJ1-6; D is perhaps TRBD1 (5 bases). Trimming left V 0 bases short and J 11 bases short, with 11 bases between. CDR3 length: 14 amino acids. In germline, CDR1 is LNHDA, CDR2 SQIVND (reference sequence).

The V and J genes are TRBV14 and TRBJ2-5; 11 bases are shared with TRBD2. Per the germline V gene, CDR1 is SGHDN and CDR2 is FVKESK. Trimming removed 5 bases from V and 4 bases from J; junction bases left unmatched: 9. The CDR3 is 16 amino acids. The CDR3 nucleotides read TGTGCCAGCAGCTCCGGGACTAGCGGATTTCTAGAGACCCAGTACTTC. Encoded protein: CASSSGTSGFLETQYF.

This chain connects TRBV29-1 to TRBJ1-2, with D hard to call. The CDR3 has 11 residues. Trimming left V 5 bases short and J 3 bases short, with 7 bases between. Germline V gene data show CDR1 as SQVTM and CDR2 as ANQGSEA. The CDR3 is CSVLTYYGYTF. CDR3 sequence (DNA): TGCAGCGTTCTAACGTACTATGGCTACACCTTC.

The chain employs TRBV30 and TRBJ2-7; possible D gene TRBD2, 6 bases. The CDR3 covers 14 residues. The ends were cut back, 3 bases at V and 2 bases at J, with 14 bases in the middle. CDR1 is GTSNPN, CDR2 SVGIG, per germline (reference sequence). The CDR3: CAWSPGVGPYEQYF. CDR3 sequence (DNA): TGTGCCTGGAGCCCGGGAGTAGGGCCCTACGAGCAGTACTTC.

V is TRBV11-3 and J is TRBJ2-7, with 9 bases lining up with TRBD2. CDR1 is SGHNT, CDR2 YENEEA, per germline. The V segment lost 1 base and the J segment 2 bases; nucleotides outside the gene matches: 3. The CDR3 covers 15 residues. CDR3 residues: CASSLGAGGPYEQYF. The CDR3 DNA follows: TGTGCCAGCAGCTTAGGGGCGGGAGGGCCCTACGAGCAGTACTTC.